This is a list of T cell receptor beta chains from one sample in a study of shared clonotypes between healthy human individuals. Using immunoSEQ multiplex PCR, the repertoire was profiled, and TCRdb retains in-frame clones only, with some absent. In the table there are fewer than 2.5 million clones, more than 85% of which are singletons. The specimen was naive CD4+ T cells from PBMCs. These receptors came from a young man in good health. Some clones in this sample may be carry-over from other donors' samples. The CDR3 runs from the conserved cysteine through the conserved F or W. Size is stated for part of the rows, as once, few or many counts, or as a class when the clone is expanded.

size: NA; J: TRBJ1-4; V: TRBV5-1; CDR3: CASSTSRGSEKLFF
size: NA; J: TRBJ2-2; V: TRBV5-4; CDR3: CASSLAQVTGELFF
size: NA; J: TRBJ1-1; V: TRBV7-3; CDR3: CASSVAVNTEAFF
size: NA; J: TRBJ2-1; V: TRBV11-1; CDR3: CASSFIFGLAYNEQFF
size: NA; J: TRBJ1-3; V: TRBV9; CDR3: CASSERFSSGNTIYF
size: NA; J: TRBJ1-2; V: TRBV7-2; CDR3: CASSFQRGYGYTF
size: NA; J: TRBJ2-2; V: TRBV7-6; CDR3: CASRRDPSNTGELFF
size: NA; J: TRBJ2-1; V: TRBV5-6; CDR3: CASSDPRGSSYNEQFF
size: NA; J: TRBJ2-7; V: TRBV2; CDR3: CASSRGDGSYEQYF
size: once; J: TRBJ2-7; V: TRBV5-1; CDR3: CASSLLVSDEQYF
size: NA; J: TRBJ1-2; V: TRBV5-4; CDR3: CASSLDGTGRSYGYTF
size: once; J: TRBJ1-1; V: TRBV5-1; CDR3: CASSPEGAANTEAFF
size: NA; J: TRBJ2-1; V: TRBV7-9; CDR3: CASSPRGSSYNEQFF
size: NA; J: TRBJ2-1; V: TRBV28; CDR3: CASTITRGTSGSSYNEQFF
size: NA; J: TRBJ2-3; V: TRBV11-1; CDR3: CASALGLARSDTQYF
size: NA; J: TRBJ2-5; V: TRBV9; CDR3: CASSVGGGEGTQYF
size: once; J: TRBJ2-5; V: TRBV5-1; CDR3: CASSQTSGRTRGETQYF
size: NA; J: TRBJ2-5; V: TRBV18; CDR3: CASSPKGWTSGRQETQYF
size: NA; J: TRBJ2-3; V: TRBV6-5; CDR3: CASSRLAGSTDTQYF
size: once; J: TRBJ2-1; V: TRBV28; CDR3: CASSLVRGSNEQFF
size: NA; J: TRBJ1-5; V: TRBV5-8; CDR3: CASSLMSGSRGNQPQHF
size: few; J: TRBJ1-1; V: TRBV9; CDR3: CASSVGTVGREAFF
size: NA; J: TRBJ2-5; V: TRBV7-7; CDR3: CASSLRGVETQYF
size: NA; J: TRBJ2-3; V: TRBV21-1; CDR3: CASLNGAGGPRTDTQYF
size: NA; J: TRBJ2-5; V: TRBV7-2; CDR3: CASSLWGAETQYF
size: NA; J: TRBJ2-1; V: TRBV6-1; CDR3: CASSPFPSLDEQFF
size: NA; J: TRBJ2-3; V: TRBV7-9; CDR3: CASSLYWGEGTDTQYF
size: NA; J: TRBJ1-2; V: TRBV6-1; CDR3: CASRVPGQPNGYTF
size: NA; J: TRBJ1-2; V: TRBV5-6; CDR3: CASSGQGKRGYGYTF
size: NA; J: TRBJ2-3; V: TRBV5-1; CDR3: CASSRWDRGPDTQYF
size: NA; J: TRBJ1-1; V: TRBV19; CDR3: CASSGGNSMNTEAFF
size: few; J: TRBJ2-4; V: TRBV5-1; CDR3: CASSLGLAKNIQYF
size: NA; J: TRBJ1-1; V: TRBV2; CDR3: CASSSWSGTQLKAFF
size: NA; J: TRBJ1-4; V: TRBV2; CDR3: CASSGQGTVNEKLFF
size: NA; J: TRBJ2-2; V: TRBV9; CDR3: CASSSRDSTRELFF
size: NA; J: TRBJ2-1; V: TRBV19; CDR3: CASSRLAGDRKGEFF
size: NA; J: TRBJ1-2; V: TRBV20-1; CDR3: CSASSNYGYTF
size: NA; J: TRBJ2-1; V: TRBV2; CDR3: CASRIAGGPVNEQFF
size: NA; J: TRBJ1-2; V: TRBV27; CDR3: CASSLSGAVNYGYTF
size: NA; J: TRBJ2-5; V: TRBV5-6; CDR3: CASSLLGGTRGTEGETQYF
size: NA; J: TRBJ2-2; V: TRBV18; CDR3: CASSTTGTSVHTGELFF
size: NA; J: TRBJ2-5; V: TRBV5-6; CDR3: CASSQVGREVQETQYF
size: NA; J: TRBJ2-5; V: TRBV7-3; CDR3: CASSQDPLRQETQYF
size: NA; J: TRBJ2-5; V: TRBV7-2; CDR3: CASSSSLAGGEETQYF
size: NA; J: TRBJ2-7; V: TRBV15; CDR3: CATSRDAGGGYEQYF
size: NA; J: TRBJ2-7; V: TRBV6-1; CDR3: CASSVLSGEAYEQYF
size: NA; J: TRBJ2-3; V: TRBV10-1; CDR3: CASTRHTQYF
size: NA; J: TRBJ2-7; V: TRBV5-1; CDR3: CASSSRPSGAYEQYF
size: NA; J: TRBJ2-6; V: TRBV4-1; CDR3: CASSPEGGTYSGANVLTF
size: NA; J: TRBJ2-7; V: TRBV28; CDR3: CASSLGTGEQYF
size: NA; J: TRBJ1-1; V: TRBV6-1; CDR3: CASSEMVRTGADEAFF
size: NA; J: TRBJ2-7; V: TRBV28; CDR3: CASSASGAISEQYF
size: once; J: TRBJ2-3; V: TRBV28; CDR3: CASETGLARDTQYF